This TCR beta chain was sequenced for a study of OX40 agonist ivuxolimab in advanced cancers. Findings and limits, study-wide: CD4+ and CD8+ T cells in blood underwent clonal expansion by week 6 at 0.1 to 3.0 mg/kg. Specificity for antigen went undetermined in the expanded peripheral T cells.

The CDR3 has 13 amino acids. V gave up 4 bases and J gave up 6 bases; unmatched junction bases: 4. Germline V lookup: CDR1 SGHKS, CDR2 YYEKEE (reference sequence). Libraries were prepared by immunoSEQ multiplex PCR; TCRdb keeps only in-frame clonotypes and omits some of them. This table holds 80,000 or so clones, 85% to 90% found once. On this clone itself: Its antigen remains unknown.

Baseline was the first blood sampling point, followed by cycle 4 day 1 and cycle 7 day 1. The V gene is TRBV5-5, the J gene TRBJ1-5; the match to TRBD1 covers 7 bases. This clonotype was obtained from an adult with an advanced solid tumor such as melanoma, head and neck, liver or kidney cancer. The specimen comprised CD4+ or CD8+ T cells sorted from blood, sampled in a trial of the OX40 agonist ivuxolimab. CDR3 amino acids: CASSIDRVQPQHF. CDR3 sequence (DNA): TGTGCCAGCAGCATTGACAGGGTTCAGCCCCAGCATTTT.